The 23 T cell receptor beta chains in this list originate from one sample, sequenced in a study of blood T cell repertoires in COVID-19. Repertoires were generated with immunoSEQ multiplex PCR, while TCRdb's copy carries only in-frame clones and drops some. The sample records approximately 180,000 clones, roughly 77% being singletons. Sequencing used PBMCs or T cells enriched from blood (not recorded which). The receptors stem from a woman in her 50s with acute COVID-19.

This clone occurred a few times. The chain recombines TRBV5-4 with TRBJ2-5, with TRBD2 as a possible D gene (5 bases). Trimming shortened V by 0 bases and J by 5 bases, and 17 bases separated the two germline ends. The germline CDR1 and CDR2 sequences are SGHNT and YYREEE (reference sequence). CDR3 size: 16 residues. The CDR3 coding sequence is TGTGCCAGCAGCTTGGAAGGGCTAGCCTCCCGGGAGACCCAGTACTTC. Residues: CASSLEGLASRETQYF. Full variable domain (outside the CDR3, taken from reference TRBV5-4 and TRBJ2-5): ETGVTQSPTHLIKTRGQQVTLRCSSQSGHNTVSWYQQALGQGPQFIFQYYREEENGRGNFPPRFSGLQFPNYSSELNVNALELDDSALYLCASSLEGLASRETQYFGPGTRLLVL.

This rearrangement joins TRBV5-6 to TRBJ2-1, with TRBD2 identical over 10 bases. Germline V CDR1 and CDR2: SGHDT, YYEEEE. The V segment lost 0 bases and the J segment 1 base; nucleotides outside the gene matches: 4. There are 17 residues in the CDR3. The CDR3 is CASSLGVAGGSYNEQFF. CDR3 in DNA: TGTGCCAGCAGCTTGGGCGTAGCGGGGGGTTCCTACAATGAGCAGTTCTTC. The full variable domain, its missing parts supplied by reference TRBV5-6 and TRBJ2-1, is DAGVTQSPTHLIKTRGQQVTLRCSPKSGHDTVSWYQQALGQGPQFIFQYYEEEERQRGNFPDRFSGHQFPNYSSELNVNALLLGDSALYLCASSLGVAGGSYNEQFFGPGTRLTVL.

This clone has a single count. This CDR3 is CASSLSRYDTEAFF. The CDR3 DNA sequence: TGTGCCAGCAGTTTAAGCCGGTATGACACTGAAGCTTTCTTT. The chain couples TRBV27 to TRBJ1-1; D gene ambiguous. Germline CDR1 and CDR2: MNHEY and SMNVEV (reference sequence). There are 14 residues in the CDR3. V gave up 2 bases and J gave up 3 bases, with 10 bases separating them.

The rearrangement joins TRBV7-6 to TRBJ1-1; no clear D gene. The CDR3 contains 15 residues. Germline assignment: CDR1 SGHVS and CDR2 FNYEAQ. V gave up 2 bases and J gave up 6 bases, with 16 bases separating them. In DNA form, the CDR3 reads TGTGCCAGCAGCTTATACGCCAGGTGGGAGCCTGAAGCTTTCTTT. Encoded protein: CASSLYARWEPEAFF.

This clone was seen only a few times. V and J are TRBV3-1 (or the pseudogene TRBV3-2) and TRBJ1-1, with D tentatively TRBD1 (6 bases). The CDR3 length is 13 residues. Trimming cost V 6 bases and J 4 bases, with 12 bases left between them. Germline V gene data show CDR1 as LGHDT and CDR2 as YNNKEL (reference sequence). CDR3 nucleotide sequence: TGTGCCAGCAGGTTGCTGGGGGCCACTGAAGCTTTCTTT. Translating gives CASRLLGATEAFF.

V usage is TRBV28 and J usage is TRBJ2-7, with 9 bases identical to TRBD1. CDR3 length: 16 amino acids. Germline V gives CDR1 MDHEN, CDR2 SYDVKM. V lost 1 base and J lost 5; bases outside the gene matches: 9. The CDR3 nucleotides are TGTGCCAGCAGTTTATCAGGTACAGGGGGCAGAGACGAGCAGTACGTC. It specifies CASSLSGTGGRDEQYV.

The CDR3 DNA reads TGTGCCAGCAGCCAATTCGGGTTTGAAGCTTTCTTT. Translation: CASSQFGFEAFF. The V gene is TRBV3-1 (or the pseudogene TRBV3-2), the J gene TRBJ1-1; D gene unclear. CDR3 length equals 12 residues. Germline V gene lookup returns CDR1 LGHDT and CDR2 YNNKEL (reference sequence). The V end was cut by 2 bases, the J end by 7 bases, with 8 bases between.

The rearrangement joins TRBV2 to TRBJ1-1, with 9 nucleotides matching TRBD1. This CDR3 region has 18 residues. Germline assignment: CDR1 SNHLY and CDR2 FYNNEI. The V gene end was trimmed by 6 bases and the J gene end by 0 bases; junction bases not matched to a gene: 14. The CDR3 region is CASREMSGTGLMNTEAFF. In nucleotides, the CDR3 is TGTGCCAGCAGGGAGATGTCCGGGACAGGGCTCATGAACACTGAAGCTTTCTTT.

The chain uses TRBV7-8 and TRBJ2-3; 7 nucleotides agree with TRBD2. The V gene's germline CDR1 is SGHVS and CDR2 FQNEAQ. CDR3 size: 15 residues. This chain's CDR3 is CVLKGLRGSTDTQYF. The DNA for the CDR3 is TGTGTCCTTAAGGGGTTGCGGGGGAGCACAGATACGCAGTATTTT.

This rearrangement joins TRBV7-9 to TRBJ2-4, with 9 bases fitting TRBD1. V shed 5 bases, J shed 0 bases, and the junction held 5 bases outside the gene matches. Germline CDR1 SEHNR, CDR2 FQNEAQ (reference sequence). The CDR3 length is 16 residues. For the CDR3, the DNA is TGTGCCAGCAGCCCTCGGGACAGGGTAGCCAAAAACATTCAGTACTTC. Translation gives CASSPRDRVAKNIQYF.

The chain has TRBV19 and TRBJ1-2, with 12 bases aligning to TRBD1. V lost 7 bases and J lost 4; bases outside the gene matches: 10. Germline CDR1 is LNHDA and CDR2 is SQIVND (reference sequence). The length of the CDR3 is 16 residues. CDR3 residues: CASTKRGQGALYGYTF. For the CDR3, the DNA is TGTGCCAGTACCAAACGGGGACAGGGGGCACTCTATGGCTACACCTTC. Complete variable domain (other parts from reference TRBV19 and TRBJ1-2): DGGITQSPKYLFRKEGQNVTLSCEQNLNHDAMYWYRQDPGQGLRLIYYSQIVNDFQKGDIAEGYSVSREKKESFPLTVTSAQKNPTAFYLCASTKRGQGALYGYTFGSGTRLTVV.

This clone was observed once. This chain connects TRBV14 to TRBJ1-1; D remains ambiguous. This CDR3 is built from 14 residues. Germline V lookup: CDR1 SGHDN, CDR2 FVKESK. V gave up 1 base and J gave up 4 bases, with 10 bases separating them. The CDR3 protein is CASSQAPRGTEAFF. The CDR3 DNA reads TGTGCCAGCAGCCAAGCGCCCCGGGGCACTGAAGCTTTCTTT.

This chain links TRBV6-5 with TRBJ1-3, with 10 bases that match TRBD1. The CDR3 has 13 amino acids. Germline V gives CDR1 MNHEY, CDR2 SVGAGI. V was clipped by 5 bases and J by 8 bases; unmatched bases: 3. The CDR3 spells CASSRDRGDTIYF. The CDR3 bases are TGTGCCAGCAGTAGGGACAGGGGCGACACCATATATTTT.

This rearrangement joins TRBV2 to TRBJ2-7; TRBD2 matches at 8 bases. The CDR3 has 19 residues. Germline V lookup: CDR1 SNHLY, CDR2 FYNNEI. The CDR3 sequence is CPRSAGAEWGLAGGAEQYV. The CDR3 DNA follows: TGTCCCCGCAGTGCGGGGGCCGAATGGGGACTCGCGGGGGGCGCGGAGCAGTACGTC.

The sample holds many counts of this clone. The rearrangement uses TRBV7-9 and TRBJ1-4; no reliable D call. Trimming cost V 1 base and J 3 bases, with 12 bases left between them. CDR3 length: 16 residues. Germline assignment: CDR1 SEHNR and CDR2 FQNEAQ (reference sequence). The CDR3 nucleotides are TGTGCCAGCAGCTTAGGAGGGCCGTATTCTAATGAAAAACTGTTTTTT. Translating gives CASSLGGPYSNEKLFF.

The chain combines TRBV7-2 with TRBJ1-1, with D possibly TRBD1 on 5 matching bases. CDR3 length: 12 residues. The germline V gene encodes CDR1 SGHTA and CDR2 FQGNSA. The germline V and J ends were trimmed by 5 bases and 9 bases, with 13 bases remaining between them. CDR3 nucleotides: TGTGCCAGCAGCGAAATCAGGGCTCAAGCTTTCTTT. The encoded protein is CASSEIRAQAFF.

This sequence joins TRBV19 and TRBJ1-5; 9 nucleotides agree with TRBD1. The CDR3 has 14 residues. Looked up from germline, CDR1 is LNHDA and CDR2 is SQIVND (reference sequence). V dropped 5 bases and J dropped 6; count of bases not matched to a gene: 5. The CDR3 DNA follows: TGTGCCAGTAGTGTCACAGGGGGCGGTCAGCCCCAGCATTTT. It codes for CASSVTGGGQPQHF.

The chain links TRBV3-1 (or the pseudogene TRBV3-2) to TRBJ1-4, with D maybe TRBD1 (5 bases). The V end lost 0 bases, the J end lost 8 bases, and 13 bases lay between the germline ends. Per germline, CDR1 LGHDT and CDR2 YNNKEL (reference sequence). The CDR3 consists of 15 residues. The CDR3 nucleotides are TGTGCCAGCAGCCAAGATTGGGGGGGGGAGGAAAAACTGTTTTTT. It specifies CASSQDWGGEEKLFF.

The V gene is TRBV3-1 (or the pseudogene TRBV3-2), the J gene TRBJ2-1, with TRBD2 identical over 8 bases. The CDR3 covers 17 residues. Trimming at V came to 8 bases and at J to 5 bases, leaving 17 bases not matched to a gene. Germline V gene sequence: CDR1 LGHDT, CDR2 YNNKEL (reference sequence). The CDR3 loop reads CASLRGGPGRKNNEQFF. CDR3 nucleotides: TGTGCCAGCCTTCGGGGGGGGCCAGGTAGGAAAAACAATGAGCAGTTCTTC.

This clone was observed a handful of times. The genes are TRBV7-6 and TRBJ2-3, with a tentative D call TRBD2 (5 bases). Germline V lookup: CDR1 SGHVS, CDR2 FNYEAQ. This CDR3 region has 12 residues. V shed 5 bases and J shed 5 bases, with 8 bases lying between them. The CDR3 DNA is TGTGCCAGCAGCCCGGACTTAGATACGCAGTATTTT. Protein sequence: CASSPDLDTQYF.

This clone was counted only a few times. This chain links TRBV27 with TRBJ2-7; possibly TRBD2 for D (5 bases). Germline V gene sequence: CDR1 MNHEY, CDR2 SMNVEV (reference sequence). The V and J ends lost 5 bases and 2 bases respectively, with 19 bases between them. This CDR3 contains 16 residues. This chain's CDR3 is CASSSGPVRGTYEQYV. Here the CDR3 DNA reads TGTGCCAGCAGTAGTGGACCCGTTCGGGGAACCTACGAGCAGTACGTC.

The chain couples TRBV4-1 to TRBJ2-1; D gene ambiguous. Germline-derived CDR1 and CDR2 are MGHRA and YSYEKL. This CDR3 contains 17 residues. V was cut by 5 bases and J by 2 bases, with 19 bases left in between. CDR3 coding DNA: TGCGCCAGCAGCGAGAGCGAACACCTACTTGCCTACAATGAGCAGTTCTTC. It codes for CASSESEHLLAYNEQFF.

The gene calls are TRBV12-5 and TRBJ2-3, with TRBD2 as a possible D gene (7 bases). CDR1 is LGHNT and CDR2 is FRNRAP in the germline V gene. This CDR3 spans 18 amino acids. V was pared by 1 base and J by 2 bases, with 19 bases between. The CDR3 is CASGLGRGGGGSTDTQYF. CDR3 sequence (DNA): TGTGCTAGTGGTTTGGGGCGCGGGGGCGGGGGTTCCACAGATACGCAGTATTTT.